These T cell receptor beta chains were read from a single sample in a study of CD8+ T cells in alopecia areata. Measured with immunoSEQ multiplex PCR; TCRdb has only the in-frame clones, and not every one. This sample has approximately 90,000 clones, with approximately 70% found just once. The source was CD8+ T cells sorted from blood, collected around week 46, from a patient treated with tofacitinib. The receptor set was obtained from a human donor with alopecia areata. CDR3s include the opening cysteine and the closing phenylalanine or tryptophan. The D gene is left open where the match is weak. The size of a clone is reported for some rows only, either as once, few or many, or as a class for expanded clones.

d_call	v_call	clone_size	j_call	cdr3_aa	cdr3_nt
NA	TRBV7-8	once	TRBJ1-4	CASSQLRSDEKLFF	TGTGCCAGCAGCCAACTCAGGAGTGATGAAAAACTGTTTTTT
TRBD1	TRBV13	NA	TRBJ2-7	CASSWTMRTGSNEQYF	TGTGCCAGCAGCTGGACGATGAGGACAGGGTCAAACGAGCAGTACTTC
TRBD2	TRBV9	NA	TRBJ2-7	CASSVGEGPSYEQYF	TGTGCCAGCAGCGTAGGGGAGGGGCCCTCCTACGAGCAGTACTTC
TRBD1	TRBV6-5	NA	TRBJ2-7	CASSPGTGGLYEQYF	TGTGCCAGCAGTCCTGGGACAGGGGGGTTGTACGAGCAGTACTTC
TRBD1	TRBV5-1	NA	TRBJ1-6	CASSLTGQGSSPLHF	TGCGCCAGCAGCTTGACCGGACAGGGAAGTTCACCCCTCCACTTT
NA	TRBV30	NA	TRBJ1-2	CAWNALSYGYTF	TGTGCCTGGAACGCGTTGAGCTATGGCTACACCTTC
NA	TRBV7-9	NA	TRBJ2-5	CASSRETQYF	TGTGCCAGCAGCCGGGAGACCCAGTACTTC
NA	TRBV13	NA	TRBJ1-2	CASSLDLVTDLYYGYTF	TGTGCCAGCAGCTTAGATTTAGTGACAGACCTTTACTATGGCTACACCTTC
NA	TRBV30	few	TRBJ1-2	CAWSVSRHGYTF	TGTGCCTGGAGTGTATCCCGGCATGGCTACACCTTC
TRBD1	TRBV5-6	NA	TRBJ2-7	CASSLGTGREQYF	TGTGCCAGCAGCTTGGGGACAGGGAGGGAGCAGTACTTC
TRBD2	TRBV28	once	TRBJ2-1	CASSLTSGPRDEQFF	TGTGCCAGCAGTTTGACTAGCGGGCCGAGGGATGAACAGTTCTTC
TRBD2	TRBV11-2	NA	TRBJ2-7	CASSWPGTSGGTSWYF	TGTGCCAGCAGCTGGCCGGGGACTAGCGGGGGAACAAGCTGGTACTTC
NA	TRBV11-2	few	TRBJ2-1	CASPKGDSQFF	TGTGCCAGCCCCAAGGGGGATTCACAGTTCTTC
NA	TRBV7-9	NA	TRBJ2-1	CASSNILESNEQFF	TGTGCCAGCAGCAACATACTAGAGAGCAATGAGCAGTTCTTC
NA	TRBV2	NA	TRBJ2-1	CASREDQSSYNEQFF	TGTGCCAGCAGGGAAGACCAAAGCTCCTACAATGAGCAGTTCTTC
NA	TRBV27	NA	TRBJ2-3	CASSFAGLMADTQYF	TGTGCCAGCAGTTTTGCCGGACTTATGGCAGATACGCAGTATTTT
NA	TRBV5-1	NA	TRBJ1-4	CASSLTDGGEKLFF	TGCGCCAGCAGCTTGACCGATGGCGGCGAAAAACTGTTTTTT
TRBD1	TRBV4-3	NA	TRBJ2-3	CASSQNRGPDTQYF	TGCGCCAGCAGCCAGAACAGGGGACCAGATACGCAGTATTTT
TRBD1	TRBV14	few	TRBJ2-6	CASSTGQGAGANVLTF	TGTGCCAGCAGCACCGGACAGGGGGCTGGGGCCAACGTCCTGACTTTC
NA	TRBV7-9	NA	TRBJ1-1	CASSSGRTEAFF	TGTGCCAGCAGCTCGGGACGGACTGAAGCTTTCTTT
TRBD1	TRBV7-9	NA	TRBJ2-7	CASSEDRGLPYEQYF	TGTGCCAGCAGCGAGGACAGGGGGCTCCCCTACGAGCAGTACTTC
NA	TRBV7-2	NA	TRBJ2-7	CASSLTYEQYF	TGTGCCAGCAGCTTAACCTACGAGCAGTACTTC
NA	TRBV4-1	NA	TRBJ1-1	CASSSVGAEAFF	TGCGCCAGCAGCTCCGTAGGGGCCGAAGCTTTCTTT
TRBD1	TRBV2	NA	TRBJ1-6	CASSATSRGNSPLHF	TGTGCCAGCAGTGCAACGAGCAGGGGGAATTCACCCCTCCACTTT